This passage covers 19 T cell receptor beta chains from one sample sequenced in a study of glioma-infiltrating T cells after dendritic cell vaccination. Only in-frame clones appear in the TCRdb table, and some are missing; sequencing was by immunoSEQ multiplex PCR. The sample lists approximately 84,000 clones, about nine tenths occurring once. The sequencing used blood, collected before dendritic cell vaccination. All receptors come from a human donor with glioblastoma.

In DNA, the CDR3 is TGTGCCACCCGGGGGGGGGTCCCCTACAATGAGCAGTTCTTC. Protein: CATRGGVPYNEQFF. This rearrangement joins TRBV15 to TRBJ2-1; 8 bases align to TRBD2. The ends lost 8 bases at V and 2 bases at J; junction bases unmatched: 5. The CDR3 spans 14 residues. Germline V gene data show CDR1 as LNHNV and CDR2 as YYDKDF (reference sequence).

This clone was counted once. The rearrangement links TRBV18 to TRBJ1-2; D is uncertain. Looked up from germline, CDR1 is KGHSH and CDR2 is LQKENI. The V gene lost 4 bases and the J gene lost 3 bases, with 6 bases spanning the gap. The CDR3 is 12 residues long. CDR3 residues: CASSRQDYGYTF. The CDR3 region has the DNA TGTGCCAGCTCACGCCAGGACTATGGCTACACCTTC. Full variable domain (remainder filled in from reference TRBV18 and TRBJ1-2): NAGVMQNPRHLVRRRGQEARLRCSPMKGHSHVYWYRQLPEEGLKFMVYLQKENIIDESGMPKERFSAEFPKEGPSILRIQQVVRGDSAAYFCASSRQDYGYTFGSGTRLTVV.

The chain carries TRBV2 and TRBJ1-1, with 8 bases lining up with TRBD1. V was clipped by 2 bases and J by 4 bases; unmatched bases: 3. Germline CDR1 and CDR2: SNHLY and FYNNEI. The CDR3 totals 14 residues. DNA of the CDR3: TGTGCCAGCAGTGAACAGGGGGCAGGCACTGAAGCTTTCTTT. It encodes CASSEQGAGTEAFF.

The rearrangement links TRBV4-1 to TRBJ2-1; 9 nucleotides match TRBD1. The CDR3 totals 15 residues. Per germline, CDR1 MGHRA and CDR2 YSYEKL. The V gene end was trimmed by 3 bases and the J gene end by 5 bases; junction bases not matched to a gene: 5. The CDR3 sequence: CASSQGTGWNNEQFF. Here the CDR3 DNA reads TGCGCCAGCAGCCAGGGGACAGGGTGGAACAATGAGCAGTTCTTC.

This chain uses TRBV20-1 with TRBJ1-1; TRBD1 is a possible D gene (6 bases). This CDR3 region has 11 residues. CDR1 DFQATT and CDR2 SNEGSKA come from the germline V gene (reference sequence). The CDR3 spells CRALTGNSAFF. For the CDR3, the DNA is TGCAGGGCCCTAACAGGGAATTCTGCTTTCTTT.

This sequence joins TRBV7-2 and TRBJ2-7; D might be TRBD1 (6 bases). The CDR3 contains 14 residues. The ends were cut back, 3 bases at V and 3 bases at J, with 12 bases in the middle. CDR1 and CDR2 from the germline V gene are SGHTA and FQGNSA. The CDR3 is CASSFARGNYEQYF. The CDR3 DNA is TGTGCCAGCAGCTTCGCCAGGGGAAACTACGAGCAGTACTTC.

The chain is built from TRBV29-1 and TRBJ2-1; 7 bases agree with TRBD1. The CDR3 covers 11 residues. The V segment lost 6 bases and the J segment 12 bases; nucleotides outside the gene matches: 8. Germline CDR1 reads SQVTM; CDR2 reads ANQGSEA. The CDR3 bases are TGCAGCGTCAACCGACAGGGTGGGCAGTTCTTC. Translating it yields CSVNRQGGQFF.

The CDR3: CASSDPRGDTQYF. As DNA, the CDR3 is TGTGCCAGCAGTGACCCTAGGGGGGATACGCAGTATTTT. V gene TRBV6-4 combines with J gene TRBJ2-3, with D tentatively TRBD1 (6 bases). The CDR3 extends over 13 amino acids. V lost 2 bases and J lost 6, with 9 bases in between. CDR1 and CDR2 (germline): MRHNA, SNTAGT.

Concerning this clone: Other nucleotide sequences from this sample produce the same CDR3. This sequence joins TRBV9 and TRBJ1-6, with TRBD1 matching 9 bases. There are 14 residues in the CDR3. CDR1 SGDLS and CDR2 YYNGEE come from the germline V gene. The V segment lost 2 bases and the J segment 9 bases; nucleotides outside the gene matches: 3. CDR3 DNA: TGTGCCAGCAGCGTGGGACAGGGAGGTTCACCCCTCCACTTT. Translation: CASSVGQGGSPLHF.

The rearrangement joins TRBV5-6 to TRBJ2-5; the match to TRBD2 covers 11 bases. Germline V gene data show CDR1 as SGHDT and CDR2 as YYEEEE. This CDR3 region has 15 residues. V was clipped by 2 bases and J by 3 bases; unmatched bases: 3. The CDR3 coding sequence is TGTGCCAGCAGCTTTGGTAGCGGGAGGGAAGAGACCCAGTACTTC. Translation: CASSFGSGREETQYF.

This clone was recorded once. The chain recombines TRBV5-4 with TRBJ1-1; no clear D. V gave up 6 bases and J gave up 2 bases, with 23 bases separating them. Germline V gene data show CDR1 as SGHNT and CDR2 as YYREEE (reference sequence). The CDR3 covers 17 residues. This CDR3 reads CASTQRMGVGRNTEAFF. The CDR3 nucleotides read TGTGCCAGCACCCAAAGAATGGGAGTAGGACGAAACACTGAAGCTTTCTTT.

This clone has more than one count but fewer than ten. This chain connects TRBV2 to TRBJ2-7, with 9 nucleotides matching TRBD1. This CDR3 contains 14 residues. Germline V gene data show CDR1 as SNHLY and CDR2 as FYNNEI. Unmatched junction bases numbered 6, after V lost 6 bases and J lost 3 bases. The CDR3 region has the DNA TGTGCCAGCAGGAAACCGGGACAGGGCTACGAGCAGTACTTC. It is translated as CASRKPGQGYEQYF.

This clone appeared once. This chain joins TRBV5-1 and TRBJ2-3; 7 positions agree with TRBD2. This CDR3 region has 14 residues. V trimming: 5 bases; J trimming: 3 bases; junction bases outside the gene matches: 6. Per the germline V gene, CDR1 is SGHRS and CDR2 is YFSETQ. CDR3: CASRERGDTDTQYF. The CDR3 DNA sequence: TGCGCCAGCAGAGAGCGGGGCGATACAGATACGCAGTATTTT.

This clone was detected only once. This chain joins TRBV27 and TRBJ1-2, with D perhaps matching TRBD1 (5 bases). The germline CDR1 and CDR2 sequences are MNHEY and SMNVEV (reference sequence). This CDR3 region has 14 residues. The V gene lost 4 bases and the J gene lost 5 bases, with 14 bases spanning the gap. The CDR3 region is CASSSTGTLYGYTF. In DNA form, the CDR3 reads TGTGCCAGCAGTTCCACCGGGACTTTATATGGCTACACCTTC.

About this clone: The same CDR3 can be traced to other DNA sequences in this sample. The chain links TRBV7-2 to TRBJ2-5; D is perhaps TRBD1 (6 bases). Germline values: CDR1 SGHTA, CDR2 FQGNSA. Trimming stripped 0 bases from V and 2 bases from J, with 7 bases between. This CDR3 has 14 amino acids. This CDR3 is CASSLAGQQETQYF. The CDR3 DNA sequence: TGTGCCAGCAGCTTAGCGGGACAACAAGAGACCCAGTACTTC.

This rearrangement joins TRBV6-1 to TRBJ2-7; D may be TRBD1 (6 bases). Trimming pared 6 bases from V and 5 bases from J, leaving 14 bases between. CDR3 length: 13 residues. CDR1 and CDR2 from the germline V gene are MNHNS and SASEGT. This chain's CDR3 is CASSTTGLHEQYF. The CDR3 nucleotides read TGTGCCAGCAGCACAACAGGGTTGCACGAGCAGTACTTC.

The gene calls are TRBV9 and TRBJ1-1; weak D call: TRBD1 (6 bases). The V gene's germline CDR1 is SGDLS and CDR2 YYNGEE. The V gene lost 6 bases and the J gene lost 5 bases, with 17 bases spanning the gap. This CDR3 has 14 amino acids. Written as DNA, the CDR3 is TGTGCCAGCACCCCCGGGGGGGCGCTAACTGAAGCTTTCTTT. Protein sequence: CASTPGGALTEAFF.

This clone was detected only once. CDR3 loop: CASSLLAGQGTETQYF. The DNA for the CDR3 is TGTGCCAGCAGCTTGCTGGCTGGACAGGGGACCGAGACCCAGTACTTC. This chain connects TRBV5-6 to TRBJ2-5; TRBD1 aligns across 9 bases. Germline CDR1 is SGHDT and CDR2 is YYEEEE. This CDR3 spans 16 amino acids. Losses at the gene ends were 1 base for V and 5 bases for J; bases not matched to a gene: 9.

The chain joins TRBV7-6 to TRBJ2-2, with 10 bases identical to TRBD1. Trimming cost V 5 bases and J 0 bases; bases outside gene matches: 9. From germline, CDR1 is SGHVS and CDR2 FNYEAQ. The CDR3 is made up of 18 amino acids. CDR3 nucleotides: TGTGCCAGCAGCCACCCCCGGGACAGGGGCGCGAACACCGGGGAGCTGTTTTTT. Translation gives CASSHPRDRGANTGELFF.